This TCR beta chain was recorded in a study of blood T cell repertoires in COVID-19. Across the whole study: Acute and convalescent COVID-19 samples came from the United States, Italy and Spain. Sources were T cells, B-cell-depleted T cells, or PBMCs; the material itself was cDNA or gDNA.

Germline trimming cut 5 bases from V and 1 base from J; bases unmatched to any gene: 4. This CDR3 contains 14 residues. CDR1 SEHNR and CDR2 FQNEAQ come from the germline V gene (reference sequence). The authors' processing: Amplification of reference gene primers provided the estimated nucleated cell counts. Using immunoSEQ multiplex PCR, the repertoire was profiled, and TCRdb retains in-frame clones only, with some absent. The V and J calls and the clone size are those of that table, but D and trimming were determined from the DNA. The data contain about 99,000 clones, roughly 82% of them singletons.

The sample comprised peripheral blood. The TCR originated in a human donor in a cohort sampled during active COVID-19. The J gene is TRBJ1-1, the V gene TRBV7-9; TRBD1 aligns across 7 bases. This chain's CDR3 is CASSPGGANTEAFF. The DNA of the CDR3 is TGTGCCAGCAGCCCAGGGGGTGCGAACACTGAAGCTTTCTTT.